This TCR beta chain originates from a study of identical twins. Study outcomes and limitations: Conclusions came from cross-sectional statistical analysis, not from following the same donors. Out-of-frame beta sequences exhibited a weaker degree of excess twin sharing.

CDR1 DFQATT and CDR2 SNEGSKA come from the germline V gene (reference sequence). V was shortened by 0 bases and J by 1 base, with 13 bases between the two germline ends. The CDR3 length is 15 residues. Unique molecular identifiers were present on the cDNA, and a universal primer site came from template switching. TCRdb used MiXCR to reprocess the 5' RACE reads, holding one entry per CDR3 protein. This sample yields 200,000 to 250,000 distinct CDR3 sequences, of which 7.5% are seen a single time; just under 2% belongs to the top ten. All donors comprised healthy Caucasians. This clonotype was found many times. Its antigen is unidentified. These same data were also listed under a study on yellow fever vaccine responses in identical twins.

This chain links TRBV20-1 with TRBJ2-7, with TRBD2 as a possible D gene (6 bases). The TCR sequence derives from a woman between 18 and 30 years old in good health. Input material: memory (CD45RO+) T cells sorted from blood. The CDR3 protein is CSARDPRDLSYEQYF. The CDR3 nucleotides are TGCAGTGCTAGAGATCCCCGGGACTTATCCTACGAGCAGTACTTC.